The 22 T cell receptor beta chains presented below share a single source sample, sequenced in a study of siplizumab effects on memory and regulatory T cells. TCRdb keeps only in-frame clones here, not all; method: immunoSEQ multiplex PCR. Of around 7,000 clones listed, approximately 70% are singletons. Sequencing used effector memory CD8+ T cells sorted from blood. Indicated subset: unstimulated CD8+ effector memory T cells. These receptors all come from a human donor in good health.

The gene calls are TRBV13 and TRBJ2-7; D remains unclear. Germline CDR1 and CDR2: PRHDT and FYEKMQ (reference sequence). Between the trimmed V and J ends, which lost 6 bases and 0 bases, there was a span of 15 bases. CDR3 length: 15 residues. CDR3 DNA sequence: TGTGCCAGCAGTGTTTCTGAGGCGAGCTCCTACGAGCAGTACTTC. Residues: CASSVSEASSYEQYF. Using reference TRBV13 and TRBJ2-7 for the parts outside the CDR3, the full variable domain is AAGVIQSPRHLIKEKRETATLKCYPIPRHDTVYWYQQGPGQDPQFLISFYEKMQSDKGSIPDRFSAQQFSDYHSELNMSSLELGDSALYFCASSVSEASSYEQYFGPGTRLTVT.

This clone is labeled as medium-sized. The genes are TRBV5-6 and TRBJ1-5, with no clear D. Germline V lookup: CDR1 SGHDT, CDR2 YYEEEE. Trimming removed 0 bases from V and 5 bases from J, with 9 bases in between. There are 14 residues in the CDR3. The CDR3 here is CASSLGILDQPQHF. CDR3 in DNA: TGTGCCAGCAGCTTGGGAATTCTAGATCAGCCCCAGCATTTT.

This chain joins TRBV4-1 and TRBJ2-7; 7 bases are shared with TRBD2. Germline V gene sequence: CDR1 MGHRA, CDR2 YSYEKL. V gave up 8 bases and J gave up 2 bases; unmatched junction bases: 6. This CDR3 region has 13 residues. The CDR3 DNA reads TGCGCCAGCGGACTAGACCTAACCTACGAGCAGTACTTC. The encoded protein is CASGLDLTYEQYF.

This clone was detected only a few times. The chain uses TRBV5-6 and TRBJ2-5; no clear D gene. Trimming left V 2 bases short and J 4 bases short, with 9 bases between. Per the germline V gene, CDR1 is SGHDT and CDR2 is YYEEEE. This CDR3 spans 13 amino acids. For the CDR3, the DNA is TGTGCCAGCAGCTTAAGCTCCGGAGAGACCCAGTACTTC. Translated: CASSLSSGETQYF.

Remarks on this clone: At one end, the junction sequence differs from germline, possibly due to a read error. The chain uses TRBV5-3 and TRBJ1-5; D uncertain. TRBV5-3 is treated as an ORF (open reading frame) with a function not yet certain. The CDR3 consists of 12 residues. The CDR3 DNA is TGTGCCAGCAGCTTGGGAACCCAGCCCCAGCATTTT. It codes for CASSLGTQPQHF.

This clone has a single count. V is TRBV25-1 and J is TRBJ2-7; 10 bases match TRBD1. The germline V gene has CDR1 MGHDK and CDR2 SYGVNS. The junction had 5 bases not matched to a gene; V was cut back by 3 bases and J by 3 bases. The CDR3 contains 15 residues. The CDR3: CASSDRTGGFYEQYF. CDR3 DNA: TGTGCCAGCAGTGATCGGACAGGGGGATTCTACGAGCAGTACTTC.

This clone was counted once. CDR3 amino acids: CASSDMGARETQYF. DNA of the CDR3: TGTGCCAGCAGTGATATGGGGGCTCGGGAGACCCAGTACTTC. V is TRBV2 and J is TRBJ2-5; TRBD1 is a possible D gene (6 bases). Germline V gene lookup returns CDR1 SNHLY and CDR2 FYNNEI. The CDR3 runs 14 residues. The V end was cut by 3 bases, the J end by 5 bases, with 13 bases between. The variable domain in full, completed from reference TRBV2 and TRBJ2-5, reads EPEVTQTPSHQVTQMGQEVILRCVPISNHLYFYWYRQILGQKVEFLVSFYNNEISEKSEIFDDQFSVERPDGSNFTLKIRSTKLEDSAMYFCASSDMGARETQYFGPGTRLLVL.

This clone was recorded once. The chain couples TRBV18 to TRBJ1-2, with a tentative D call TRBD1 (5 bases). Trimming removed 2 bases from V and 1 base from J, with 11 bases in between. Per the germline V gene, CDR1 is KGHSH and CDR2 is LQKENI. The CDR3 extends over 15 amino acids. CDR3 sequence: CASSPVETDNYGYTF. The DNA of the CDR3 is TGTGCCAGCTCACCAGTCGAGACAGATAACTATGGCTACACCTTC.

This clone has just one count. This chain links TRBV11-3 with TRBJ2-1; 9 bases agree with TRBD2. The V and J ends lost 5 bases and 9 bases, in that order; junction bases with no gene match: 11. The CDR3 sequence is 15 residues long. In germline, CDR1 is SGHNT, CDR2 YENEEA. CDR3 sequence: CASSPVIAGVSEQFF. CDR3 nucleotide sequence: TGTGCCAGCAGCCCTGTGATAGCGGGAGTAAGTGAGCAGTTCTTC.

This sequence joins TRBV19 and TRBJ1-5; 9 positions agree with TRBD1. The CDR3 contains 15 residues. Germline CDR1 reads LNHDA; CDR2 reads SQIVND (reference sequence). V dropped 1 base and J dropped 6; count of bases not matched to a gene: 4. In nucleotides, the CDR3 is TGTGCCAGTAGTATAGGTGGGACAGGGCCTCAGCCCCAGCATTTT. Translation: CASSIGGTGPQPQHF.

This chain connects TRBV6-4 to TRBJ2-2; 8 bases map to TRBD2. V gave up 3 bases and J gave up 3 bases; unmatched junction bases: 3. This CDR3 is 15 amino acids long. CDR1 is MRHNA and CDR2 is SNTAGT in the germline V gene. In DNA form, the CDR3 reads TGTGCCAGCAGTGAATCGGGACTAGACACCGGGGAGCTGTTTTTT. Translating gives CASSESGLDTGELFF.

This rearrangement joins TRBV27 to TRBJ2-1; 9 positions agree with TRBD2. With V trimmed by 4 bases and J by 7 bases, 8 bases remained unmatched. The CDR3 totals 15 residues. Germline-derived CDR1 and CDR2 are MNHEY and SMNVEV (reference sequence). CDR3 residues: CASSWNSGSVNEQFF. The CDR3 region has the DNA TGTGCCAGCAGTTGGAATAGCGGGAGTGTAAATGAGCAGTTCTTC.

This clone was counted a single time. The chain is built from TRBV9 and TRBJ2-5, with 11 bases identical to TRBD1. Germline assignment: CDR1 SGDLS and CDR2 YYNGEE. The V gene end was trimmed by 3 bases and the J gene end by 4 bases; junction bases not matched to a gene: 2. This CDR3 is 14 amino acids long. The CDR3 bases are TGTGCCAGCAGCGGCGGGACAGGGGGAGAGACCCAGTACTTC. Its protein is CASSGGTGGETQYF.

This sequence joins TRBV28 and TRBJ2-4; unclear D gene. V lost 5 bases and J 0 bases, leaving 5 bases between the germline ends. Germline V gene data show CDR1 as MDHEN and CDR2 as SYDVKM. The CDR3 runs 13 residues. The CDR3 DNA reads as TGTGCCAGCAGTCGCATAGCCAAAAACATTCAGTACTTC. This codes for CASSRIAKNIQYF.

J is TRBJ2-7 and V is TRBV5-4; perhaps TRBD2 as D (6 bases). The CDR3 is 19 residues long. The V gene's germline CDR1 is SGHNT and CDR2 YYREEE (reference sequence). The V gene lost 0 bases and the J gene lost 1 base, with 23 bases spanning the gap. CDR3 bases: TGTGCCAGCAGCTTGGTGGATATTAGCGGAGGGCCGGGGTCCTACGAGCAGTACTTC. It yields the protein CASSLVDISGGPGSYEQYF. Complete variable domain (other parts from reference TRBV5-4 and TRBJ2-7): ETGVTQSPTHLIKTRGQQVTLRCSSQSGHNTVSWYQQALGQGPQFIFQYYREEENGRGNFPPRFSGLQFPNYSSELNVNALELDDSALYLCASSLVDISGGPGSYEQYFGPGTRLTVT.

The CDR3 protein is CASSPEQGVDAEAFF. The DNA for the CDR3 is TGCGCCAGCAGCCCGGAACAGGGGGTTGACGCTGAAGCTTTCTTT. V usage is TRBV5-1 and J usage is TRBJ1-1; TRBD1 matches 8 bases. Germline V CDR1 and CDR2: SGHRS, YFSETQ. The CDR3 consists of 15 residues. Trimming took 4 bases from V and 6 from J; bases not matched to a gene: 11.

The chain carries TRBV12-5 and TRBJ2-2; 7 positions agree with TRBD1. CDR1 and CDR2 from the germline V gene are LGHNT and FRNRAP. The CDR3 is made up of 14 amino acids. J lost 6 bases, V lost 5 bases, and 6 bases had no gene match. CDR3 loop: CASGPLGQAGELFF. The CDR3 DNA is TGTGCTAGTGGTCCGCTAGGACAGGCCGGGGAGCTGTTTTTT.

This clone was observed once. This chain links TRBV5-5 with TRBJ1-5; D unclear. Trimming cost V 0 bases and J 0 bases, with 1 base left between them. Germline V CDR1 and CDR2: SGHKS, YYEKEE (reference sequence). The CDR3 covers 13 residues. Here the CDR3 DNA reads TGTGCCAGCAGCTTGGGTAGCAATCAGCCCCAGCATTTT. It encodes CASSLGSNQPQHF. Full variable domain (rest looked up from reference TRBV5-5 and TRBJ1-5): DAGVTQSPTHLIKTRGQQVTLRCSPISGHKSVSWYQQVLGQGPQFIFQYYEKEERGRGNFPDRFSARQFPNYSSELNVNALLLGDSALYLCASSLGSNQPQHFGDGTRLSIL.

The V and J genes are TRBV6-5 and TRBJ2-6; 8 bases line up with TRBD1. In germline, CDR1 is MNHEY, CDR2 SVGAGI. The length of the CDR3 is 16 residues. The V segment lost 2 bases and the J segment 0 bases; nucleotides outside the gene matches: 0. CDR3 nucleotide sequence: TGTGCCAGCAGTTACACAGGGGGCTCTGGGGCCAACGTCCTGACTTTC. Protein product: CASSYTGGSGANVLTF.

This CDR3 reads CASSEADNYGYTF. The DNA for the CDR3 is TGTGCCAGCAGTGAAGCGGACAACTATGGCTACACCTTC. V and J are TRBV6-1 and TRBJ1-2, with D unresolved. Trimming shortened V by 0 bases and J by 2 bases, and 4 bases separated the two germline ends. CDR3 length equals 13 residues. Germline values: CDR1 MNHNS, CDR2 SASEGT.

The genes are TRBV23-1 and TRBJ2-7, with unresolved D. TRBV23-1 is sorted into the ORF group, with uncertain function. V gave up 4 bases and J gave up 2 bases, with 9 bases separating them. The CDR3 sequence is 13 residues long. In nucleotides, the CDR3 is TGCGCCAGCAGTCCCAGACGCGCCTACGAGCAGTACTTC. Translating gives CASSPRRAYEQYF.

This clone was seen only a few times. V is TRBV6-1 and J is TRBJ2-7; 9 bases are shared with TRBD1. The germline V gene encodes CDR1 MNHNS and CDR2 SASEGT. Trimming at V came to 2 bases and at J to 3 bases, leaving 5 bases not matched to a gene. The CDR3 loop spans 15 amino acids. CDR3 region: CASSERMTGGYEQYF. In DNA, the CDR3 is TGTGCCAGCAGTGAAAGAATGACAGGGGGCTACGAGCAGTACTTC.